This T cell receptor (beta chain) was identified in a study of blood T cell repertoires in COVID-19 (dated by TCRdb to the early 2020s). The study in broad terms: Collaborator samples came from the United States, Italy and Spain and covered acute and convalescent phases of COVID-19. Subjects who had been exposed to COVID-19, were actively infected with it, or had recovered from it provided the deeply sampled blood TCRbeta repertoires that made up the dataset. Nearly every sample came with metadata listing a de-identified subject ID, COVID-19 status, age in years and sex. HLA class I and class II types, where available, came from metadata supplied by the sample provider rather than from assay-based typing. The material from the prospective study consisted of cDNA or gDNA derived from T cells, B-cell-depleted T cells, or PBMCs. The samples were drawn from the first 160 participants of the ongoing ImmuneRACE study and from 950 to 1,500 subjects provided by 6 global collaborators. A freely available public database, intended as a resource for researchers studying the immune response to SARS-CoV-2, is where the repertoires were released.

TCRbeta CDR3 regions were amplified from genomic DNA using the immunoSEQ Assay, a bias-controlled multiplex PCR. The authors' analysis ran thus. Nucleated cell counts per sample were estimated from amplification of reference gene primers within the assay. Sequence reads were collapsed and filtered to measure the absolute abundance of every unique TCRbeta CDR3 rearrangement. For each sample, productive Simpson clonality was calculated by taking the square root of Simpson's diversity index across productive rearrangements. TCRdb obtained this table from immuneACCESS and retained in-frame rearrangements with V and J assigned. These tables miss some clones; where compared with another copy, unresolved V genes account for less than half of the shortfall, and the remainder is unexplained. The V and J calls and the clone size are those of that table, but D and trimming were determined from the DNA. Across this sample there are tens of thousands of clones, with around 87% seen only once. The ten most abundant clones make up approximately 5% of the sample.

Concerning this clone itself: No cognate antigen has been identified for it. Nothing much larger sits one base from this clone, and base qualities are not available.

The CDR3, cysteine through phenylalanine, is 17 amino acids long. The DNA shown is the 51-base CDR3, in frame from base 1. V gives up 2 bases and J gives up 2 bases, and the segment between their germline ends measures 15 bases. CDR1 and CDR2, per the germline V gene (reference sequence), are SEHNR and FQNEAQ. Here is what the overall study found, with its caveats: How much clinical and demographic metadata was included differed by source and by participant, and the metadata was provided uncurated.

Collaborating institutions collected whole blood in K2EDTA tubes following their own protocols. For TCRbeta analysis, collaborators shipped samples as frozen whole blood, isolated PBMCs, or DNA extracted from either of those sample types. Here the chain combines TRBV7-9 and TRBJ1-4; TRBD1 is a weak D gene call, 5 bases matching. This sequence was found in a man in his forties or fifties with active COVID-19. Sequenced input: peripheral blood. The bases are TGTGCCAGCAGCTTAAAGGGGTCCGTACTGACTAATGAAAAACTGTTTTTT. Its amino acids are CASSLKGSVLTNEKLFF.